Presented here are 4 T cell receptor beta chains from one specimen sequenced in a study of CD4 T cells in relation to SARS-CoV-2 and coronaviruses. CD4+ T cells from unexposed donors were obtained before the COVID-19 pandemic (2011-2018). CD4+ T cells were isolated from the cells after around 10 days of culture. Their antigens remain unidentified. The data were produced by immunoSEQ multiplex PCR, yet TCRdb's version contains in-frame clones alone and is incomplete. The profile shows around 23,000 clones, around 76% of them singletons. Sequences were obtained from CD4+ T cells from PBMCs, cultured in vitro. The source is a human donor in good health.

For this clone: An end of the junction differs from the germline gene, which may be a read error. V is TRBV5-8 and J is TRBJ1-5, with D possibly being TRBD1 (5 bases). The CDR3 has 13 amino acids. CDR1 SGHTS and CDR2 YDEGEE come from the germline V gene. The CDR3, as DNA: TGTGCCAGCAGCCTGCACCGACCGGGACCCCCGCATTTT. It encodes CASSLHRPGPPHF.

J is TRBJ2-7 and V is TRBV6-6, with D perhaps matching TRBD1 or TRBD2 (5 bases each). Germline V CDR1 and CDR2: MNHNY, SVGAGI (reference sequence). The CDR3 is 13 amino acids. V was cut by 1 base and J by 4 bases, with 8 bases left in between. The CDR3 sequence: CASSYLGDYEQYF. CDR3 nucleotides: TGTGCCAGCAGTTACTTGGGGGATTACGAGCAGTACTTC.

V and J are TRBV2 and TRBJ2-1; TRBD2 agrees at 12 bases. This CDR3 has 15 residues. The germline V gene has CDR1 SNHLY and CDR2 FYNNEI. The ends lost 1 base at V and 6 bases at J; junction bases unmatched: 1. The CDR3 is CASSEVGLAGNEQFF. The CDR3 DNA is TGTGCCAGCAGTGAAGTGGGACTAGCGGGCAATGAGCAGTTCTTC. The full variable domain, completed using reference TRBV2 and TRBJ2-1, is EPEVTQTPSHQVTQMGQEVILRCVPISNHLYFYWYRQILGQKVEFLVSFYNNEISEKSEIFDDQFSVERPDGSNFTLKIRSTKLEDSAMYFCASSEVGLAGNEQFFGPGTRLTVL.

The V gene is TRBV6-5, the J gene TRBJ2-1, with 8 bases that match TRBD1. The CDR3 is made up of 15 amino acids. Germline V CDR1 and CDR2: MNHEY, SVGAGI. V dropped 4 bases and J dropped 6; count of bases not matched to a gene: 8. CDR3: CASSFRGPYVNEQFF. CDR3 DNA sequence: TGTGCCAGCAGTTTCAGGGGGCCGTACGTCAATGAGCAGTTCTTC.